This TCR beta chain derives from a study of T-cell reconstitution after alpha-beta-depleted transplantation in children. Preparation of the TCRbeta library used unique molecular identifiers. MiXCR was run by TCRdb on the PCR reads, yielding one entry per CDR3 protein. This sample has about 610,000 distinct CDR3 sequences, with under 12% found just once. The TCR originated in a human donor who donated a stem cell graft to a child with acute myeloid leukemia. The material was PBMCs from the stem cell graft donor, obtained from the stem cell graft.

The CDR3 spells CASTEGLDYSNEQFF. The CDR3 DNA reads TGTGCCAGCACGGAGGGACTAGACTATAGCAATGAGCAGTTCTTC. The chain is built from TRBV12-3 or TRBV12-4 and TRBJ2-1; TRBD2 matches 8 bases. V shed 7 bases, J shed 6 bases, and the junction held 11 bases outside the gene matches. The CDR3 runs 15 residues.